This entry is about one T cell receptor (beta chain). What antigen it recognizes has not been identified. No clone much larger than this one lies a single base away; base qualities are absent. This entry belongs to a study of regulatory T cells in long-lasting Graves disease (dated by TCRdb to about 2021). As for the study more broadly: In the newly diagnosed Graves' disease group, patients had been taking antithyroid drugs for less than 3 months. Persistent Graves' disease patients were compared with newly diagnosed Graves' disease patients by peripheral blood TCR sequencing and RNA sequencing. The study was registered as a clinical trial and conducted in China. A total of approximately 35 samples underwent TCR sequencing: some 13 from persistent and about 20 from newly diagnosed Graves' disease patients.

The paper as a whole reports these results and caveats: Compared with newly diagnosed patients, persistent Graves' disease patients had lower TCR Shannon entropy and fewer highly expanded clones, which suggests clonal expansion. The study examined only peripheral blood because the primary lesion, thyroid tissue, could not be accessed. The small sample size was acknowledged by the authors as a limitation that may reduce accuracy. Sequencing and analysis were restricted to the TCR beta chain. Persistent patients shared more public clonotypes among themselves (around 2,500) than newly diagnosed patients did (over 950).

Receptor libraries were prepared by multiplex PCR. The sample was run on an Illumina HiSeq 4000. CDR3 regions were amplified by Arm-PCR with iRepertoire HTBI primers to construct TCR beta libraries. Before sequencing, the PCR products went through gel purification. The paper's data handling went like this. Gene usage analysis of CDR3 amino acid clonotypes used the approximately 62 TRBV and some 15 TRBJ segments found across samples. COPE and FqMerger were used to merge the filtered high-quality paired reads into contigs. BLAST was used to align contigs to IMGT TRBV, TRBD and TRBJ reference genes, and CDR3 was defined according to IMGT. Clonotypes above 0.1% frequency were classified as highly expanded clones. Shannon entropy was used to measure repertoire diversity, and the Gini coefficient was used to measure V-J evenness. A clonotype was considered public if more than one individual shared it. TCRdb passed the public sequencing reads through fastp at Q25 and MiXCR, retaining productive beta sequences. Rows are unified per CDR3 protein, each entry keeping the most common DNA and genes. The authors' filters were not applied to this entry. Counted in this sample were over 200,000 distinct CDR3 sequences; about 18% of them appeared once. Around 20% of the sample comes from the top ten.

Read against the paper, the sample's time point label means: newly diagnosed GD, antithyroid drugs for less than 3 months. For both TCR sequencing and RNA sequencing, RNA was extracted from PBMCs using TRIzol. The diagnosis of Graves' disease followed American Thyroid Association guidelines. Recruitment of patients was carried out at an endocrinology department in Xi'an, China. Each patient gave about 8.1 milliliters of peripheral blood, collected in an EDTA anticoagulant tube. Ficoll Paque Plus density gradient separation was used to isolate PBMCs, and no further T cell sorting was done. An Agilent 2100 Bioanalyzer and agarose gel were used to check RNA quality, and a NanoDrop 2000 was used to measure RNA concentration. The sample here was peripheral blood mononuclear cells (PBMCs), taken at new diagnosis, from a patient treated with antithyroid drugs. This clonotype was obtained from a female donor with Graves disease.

In nucleotide form, the sequence is TGTGCCAGCAGCTTGACTAGAGGCACCGGGGAGCTGTTTTTT. It specifies CASSLTRGTGELFF. This chain joins TRBV5-6 to TRBJ2-2; TRBD2 is a possible D gene, resting on 5 matching bases. CDR1 and CDR2, looked up from the germline V gene, are SGHDT and YYEEEE. Reading from cysteine to phenylalanine, the CDR3 counts 14 amino acids. Of all the DNA, just the CDR3 is kept, 42 bases in frame from base 1. Trimming takes 1 base from V and 4 bases from J, and the germline ends sit 8 bases apart.